This T cell receptor beta chain originates from a study of blood T cell repertoires in COVID-19. In the study's own analysis: Scientists estimated how many nucleated cells there were by amplifying reference gene primers. Clones were read by immunoSEQ multiplex PCR, and TCRdb kept only the in-frame ones, dropping some. Clone size and V and J calls were adopted from that table, with D and trimming inferred from the DNA. The table records under 300,000 clones, roughly 85% of them present only once. The CDR3 totals 15 residues. Germline CDR1 KGHSH, CDR2 LQKENI. V was cut by 2 bases and J by 6 bases, with 16 bases left in between.

The chain is built from TRBV18 and TRBJ2-5, with D possibly TRBD1 on 5 matching bases. This receptor was obtained from a young woman with acute or convalescent COVID-19. Sequencing was performed on peripheral blood. CDR3 protein: CASSPSLGQGKTQYF. The CDR3 DNA reads TGTGCCAGCTCACCATCTCTGGGCCAGGGAAAGACCCAGTACTTC. The entire variable domain, with the rest obtained from reference TRBV18 and TRBJ2-5, is as follows: NAGVMQNPRHLVRRRGQEARLRCSPMKGHSHVYWYRQLPEEGLKFMVYLQKENIIDESGMPKERFSAEFPKEGPSILRIQQVVRGDSAAYFCASSPSLGQGKTQYFGPGTRLLVL.